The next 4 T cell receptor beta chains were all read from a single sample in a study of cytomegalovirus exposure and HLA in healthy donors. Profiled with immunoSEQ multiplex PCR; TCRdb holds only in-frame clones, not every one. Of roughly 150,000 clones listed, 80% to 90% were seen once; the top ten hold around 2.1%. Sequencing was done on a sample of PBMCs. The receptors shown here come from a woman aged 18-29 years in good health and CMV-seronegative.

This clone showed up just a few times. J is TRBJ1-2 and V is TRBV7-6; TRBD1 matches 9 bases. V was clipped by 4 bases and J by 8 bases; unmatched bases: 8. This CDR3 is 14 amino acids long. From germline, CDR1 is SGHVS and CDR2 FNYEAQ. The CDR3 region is CASSSSDRGKGYTF. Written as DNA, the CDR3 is TGTGCCAGCAGCTCCTCTGACAGGGGGAAGGGCTACACCTTC.

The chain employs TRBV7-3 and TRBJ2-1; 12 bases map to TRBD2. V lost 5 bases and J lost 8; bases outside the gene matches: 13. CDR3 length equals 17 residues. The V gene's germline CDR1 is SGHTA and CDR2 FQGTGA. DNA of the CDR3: TGTGCCAGCAGCCCCCCCGCGGCTAGCGGGGGGGCCTATGAGCAGTTCTTC. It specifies CASSPPAASGGAYEQFF.

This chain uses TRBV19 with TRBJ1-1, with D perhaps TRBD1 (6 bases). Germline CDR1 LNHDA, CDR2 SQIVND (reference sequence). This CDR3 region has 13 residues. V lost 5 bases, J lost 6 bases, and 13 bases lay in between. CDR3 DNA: TGTGCCAGTAGTCCACAGGGAAATGCTGAAGCTTTCTTT. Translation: CASSPQGNAEAFF.

CDR3 bases: TGTGCCAGCAGCTTAGGCACAGGGGGCCCCGCAACTAATGAAAAACTGTTTTTT. This encodes CASSLGTGGPATNEKLFF. This chain connects TRBV7-2 to TRBJ1-4, with 9 bases lining up with TRBD1. V lost 1 base, J lost 0 bases, and 6 bases stayed unmatched. The CDR3 is made up of 18 amino acids. Germline V lookup: CDR1 SGHTA, CDR2 FQGNSA.